This T cell receptor (beta chain) comes out of a study of regulatory and conventional T cells in RAG deficiency. CDR3 length: 13 residues. CDR1 is KGHSH, CDR2 LQKENI, per germline. Trimming stripped 2 bases from V and 6 bases from J, with 7 bases between. Genomic DNA came from blood conventional CD4+ T cells gated CD25-low CD127-high. TCRdb keeps only in-frame clones here, not all; method: immunoSEQ multiplex PCR. The data hold approximately 22,000 clones, with around 96% observed a single time. This same sample was also part of a study on regulatory T cells. From that report: Primers: 52 TRBV forward and 13 TRBJ reverse.

The sequenced material came from CD25- CD4+ T cells sorted from blood. The clonotype comes from a human donor in good health. The genes are TRBV18 and TRBJ1-4, with D possibly TRBD1 on 5 matching bases. This CDR3 is CASSPKGDEKLFF. CDR3 coding DNA: TGTGCCAGCTCACCAAAAGGGGATGAAAAACTGTTTTTT.